These T cell receptor beta chains were read from a single sample in a study of shared clonotypes between healthy human individuals. Some clones are missing from TCRdb's copy, which holds only in-frame ones; the method was immunoSEQ multiplex PCR. The table includes about 610,000 clones, approximately 96% detected once. The specimen was naive CD8+ T cells sorted from blood. The receptors stem from a woman younger than 45 in good health. CDR3s include the opening cysteine and the closing phenylalanine or tryptophan. A D gene is named only where the DNA matches it firmly. Clone size is stated in some rows and not others, as once, few, many or a class when expanded.

j_gene | d_gene | v_gene | abundance | CDR3aa | CDR3nt
TRBJ2-1 | - | TRBV27 | few | CASSFGDEQFF | TGTGCCAGCAGTTTCGGGGATGAGCAGTTCTTC
TRBJ2-1 | TRBD1 | TRBV29-1 | - | CSVGTGTYNEQFF | TGCAGCGTGGGGACAGGGACCTACAATGAGCAGTTCTTC
TRBJ1-2 | - | TRBV9 | - | CASSTQGGYGYTF | TGTGCCAGCAGCACCCAGGGCGGCTATGGCTACACCTTC
TRBJ2-3 | TRBD1 | TRBV7-9 | once | CASSLWDRRTDTQYF | TGTGCCAGCAGCCTGTGGGACAGACGCACAGATACGCAGTATTTT
TRBJ2-7 | TRBD2 | TRBV5-1 | - | CASSLDASGSSYEQYF | TGCGCCAGCAGCTTGGATGCTAGCGGGAGCTCCTACGAGCAGTACTTC
TRBJ2-1 | - | TRBV27 | - | CASSRDLSDLVNEQFF | TGTGCCAGCAGTCGAGACCTCTCGGACCTAGTCAATGAGCAGTTCTTC
TRBJ2-2 | TRBD2 | TRBV13 | once | CASSTGLAEQNTGELFF | TGTGCCAGCAGCACCGGACTAGCGGAACAGAACACCGGGGAGCTGTTTTTT
TRBJ2-2 | TRBD1 | TRBV11-3 | - | CASSPAKGTGDTGELFF | TGTGCCAGCAGCCCAGCTAAGGGGACAGGGGACACCGGGGAGCTGTTTTTT
TRBJ2-1 | - | TRBV20-1 | - | CSASDPEGQFF | TGCAGTGCTTCCGACCCCGAAGGGCAGTTCTTC
TRBJ1-1 | TRBD1 | TRBV19 | - | CASSIPETGEPEAFF | TGTGCCAGTAGTATTCCCGAGACAGGGGAACCTGAAGCTTTCTTT
TRBJ2-7 | - | TRBV20-1 | once | CSAVDYEQYF | TGCAGTGCTGTTGACTACGAGCAGTACTTC
TRBJ1-2 | TRBD1 | TRBV29-1 | - | CRVGGRDSSLVSDYTF | TGCAGAGTGGGGGGGCGGGACAGCTCCTTAGTGAGTGACTACACCTTC
TRBJ1-4 | - | TRBV28 | - | CASAREKLFF | TGTGCCAGCGCCCGGGAAAAACTGTTTTTT
TRBJ2-1 | TRBD2 | TRBV2 | - | CASRESSGSSYNEQFF | TGTGCCAGCAGGGAATCGAGCGGGAGCTCCTACAATGAGCAGTTCTTC
TRBJ1-1 | - | TRBV5-1 | - | CASSLGQPNTEAFF | TGCGCCAGCAGCTTGGGACAGCCTAACACTGAAGCTTTCTTT
TRBJ2-7 | TRBD1 | TRBV27 | - | CASRPGTGREQYF | TGTGCCAGCCGTCCCGGGACAGGGCGGGAGCAGTACTTC
TRBJ1-4 | - | TRBV27 | - | CASGHTGTLGKLFF | TGTGCCAGCGGACACACCGGGACGCTGGGAAAACTGTTTTTT
TRBJ1-6 | - | TRBV20-1 | once | CSATDGALHF | TGCAGTGCTACAGACGGAGCCCTCCACTTT
TRBJ1-1 | - | TRBV27 | - | CASSLSGYLNTEAFF | TGTGCCAGCAGTTTATCAGGGTACTTGAACACTGAAGCTTTCTTT
TRBJ2-5 | TRBD1 | TRBV27 | - | CASSPRQGQETQYF | TGTGCCAGCAGCCCAAGACAGGGTCAAGAGACCCAGTACTTC
TRBJ2-3 | - | TRBV9 | - | CASSVESAPRTDTQYF | TGTGCCAGCAGCGTAGAATCCGCTCCTCGCACAGATACGCAGTATTTT
TRBJ1-1 | - | TRBV9 | few | CASSVVDVGTEAFF | TGTGCCAGCAGCGTAGTCGACGTTGGCACTGAAGCTTTCTTT